These 14 T cell receptor beta chains originate from one sample sequenced in a study of blood T cell repertoires in COVID-19. Profiled with immunoSEQ multiplex PCR; TCRdb holds only in-frame clones, not every one. The table shows hundreds of thousands of clones, with 89% occurring only once. Sequenced: peripheral blood. All receptors come from a woman aged 55-70 years with acute or convalescent COVID-19.

The rearrangement uses TRBV9 and TRBJ1-1; the D gene is possibly TRBD1 (5 bases). From germline, CDR1 is SGDLS and CDR2 YYNGEE. The V and J ends lost 4 bases and 3 bases respectively, with 16 bases between them. The CDR3 has 15 amino acids. The CDR3 loop reads CASSSALPGYTEAFF. The CDR3 DNA follows: TGTGCCAGCAGCTCAGCTCTCCCAGGGTACACTGAAGCTTTCTTT.

The genes are TRBV5-1 and TRBJ2-3; 7 bases match TRBD2. CDR3 length equals 14 residues. With 2 bases clipped from V and 4 bases from J, the junction kept 4 bases outside the gene matches. Germline assignment: CDR1 SGHRS and CDR2 YFSETQ. The CDR3 here is CASSLRLAADTQYF. The CDR3 coding sequence is TGCGCCAGCAGCTTACGACTAGCCGCAGATACGCAGTATTTT.

The chain recombines TRBV7-2 with TRBJ2-1; TRBD2 matches 8 bases. Trimming at V came to 2 bases and at J to 3 bases, leaving 6 bases not matched to a gene. The CDR3 sequence is 16 residues long. Germline assignment: CDR1 SGHTA and CDR2 FQGNSA. The CDR3 coding sequence is TGTGCCAGCAGCTTAATTGGGGGGACTAGCTACAATGAGCAGTTCTTC. It is translated as CASSLIGGTSYNEQFF.

The V call is TRBV5-1, the J call TRBJ2-1; the match to TRBD1 covers 7 bases. Germline V gene data show CDR1 as SGHRS and CDR2 as YFSETQ. Unmatched junction bases numbered 5, after V lost 0 bases and J lost 2 bases. The CDR3 is 16 amino acids. CDR3 protein: CASSLARQGAYNEQFF. The CDR3 DNA follows: TGCGCCAGCAGCTTGGCCAGACAGGGCGCCTACAATGAGCAGTTCTTC.

This clone was seen a handful of times. V usage is TRBV19 and J usage is TRBJ2-3, with D possibly being TRBD1 (6 bases). CDR1 is LNHDA, CDR2 SQIVND, per germline (reference sequence). This CDR3 has 15 residues. Trimming took off 5 bases at V and 6 bases at J, with 18 bases between the two ends. CDR3 in DNA: TGTGCCAGTAGTCTTTTGCCAGGGGCCTTGGATACGCAGTATTTT. This gives the protein CASSLLPGALDTQYF.

The gene calls are TRBV4-1 and TRBJ2-7; 7 positions agree with TRBD1. V lost 0 bases to trimming and J lost 0 bases; unmatched junction nucleotides: 2. This CDR3 contains 15 residues. The germline V gene encodes CDR1 MGHRA and CDR2 YSYEKL. Here the CDR3 reads CASSQERGLSYEQYF. The CDR3 DNA sequence: TGCGCCAGCAGCCAAGAGAGGGGGCTCTCCTACGAGCAGTACTTC.

This chain uses TRBV7-2 with TRBJ1-1; D is undetermined. Trimming shortened V by 2 bases and J by 3 bases, and 10 bases separated the two germline ends. The CDR3 consists of 14 residues. Looked up from germline, CDR1 is SGHTA and CDR2 is FQGNSA. CDR3 DNA sequence: TGTGCCAGCAGCTTAAGAGGTGTGTACACTGAAGCTTTCTTT. It translates to CASSLRGVYTEAFF.

CDR3 bases: TGTGCCAGCAGCTCTCCTGAGGCGAGCGGGGTGAACACCGGGGAGCTGTTTTTT. Translating gives CASSSPEASGVNTGELFF. The chain carries TRBV7-3 and TRBJ2-2; 7 bases match TRBD2. V lost 4 bases to trimming and J lost 1 base; unmatched junction nucleotides: 12. The CDR3 extends over 18 amino acids. Looked up from germline, CDR1 is SGHTA and CDR2 is FQGTGA.

The V gene is TRBV6-6, the J gene TRBJ2-2, with unresolved D. With 2 bases removed from V and 3 bases from J, the gap between germline ends came to 4 bases. This CDR3 has 13 residues. In germline, CDR1 is MNHNY, CDR2 SVGAGI (reference sequence). This CDR3 reads CASSYPDTGELFF. DNA of the CDR3: TGTGCCAGCAGTTACCCGGACACCGGGGAGCTGTTTTTT.

This rearrangement joins TRBV11-3 to TRBJ2-7, with unresolved D. Looked up from germline, CDR1 is SGHNT and CDR2 is YENEEA. The V gene lost 1 base and the J gene lost 3 bases, with 7 bases spanning the gap. The CDR3 covers 13 residues. CDR3 protein: CASSLGLNYEQYF. DNA for the CDR3: TGTGCCAGCAGCTTAGGCCTAAACTACGAGCAGTACTTC. The variable domain in full, completed from reference TRBV11-3 and TRBJ2-7, reads EAGVVQSPRYKIIEKKQPVAFWCNPISGHNTLYWYLQNLGQGPELLIRYENEEAVDDSQLPKDRFSAERLKGVDSTLKIQPAELGDSAVYLCASSLGLNYEQYFGPGTRLTVT.

The V call is TRBV6-5, the J call TRBJ1-4; a possible D gene is TRBD1 (5 bases). Germline V gene lookup returns CDR1 MNHEY and CDR2 SVGAGI. The CDR3 extends over 16 amino acids. Trimming shortened V by 2 bases and J by 5 bases, and 15 bases separated the two germline ends. This chain's CDR3 is CASSYRGAGVNEKLFF. In DNA, the CDR3 is TGTGCCAGCAGTTACCGAGGGGCGGGGGTAAATGAAAAACTGTTTTTT.

The chain combines TRBV6-5 with TRBJ2-3; 10 bases are a match to TRBD1. The CDR3 runs to 15 residues. V lost 4 bases to trimming and J lost 2 bases; unmatched junction nucleotides: 3. Germline-derived CDR1 and CDR2 are MNHEY and SVGAGI. The CDR3 nucleotides read TGTGCCAGCAGTTCGACAGGGGGCTACACAGATACGCAGTATTTT. Translated: CASSSTGGYTDTQYF.

This rearrangement joins TRBV3-1 (or the pseudogene TRBV3-2) to TRBJ1-2, with unresolved D. The CDR3 length is 13 residues. V was trimmed by 1 base and J by 2 bases, leaving 5 bases between them. CDR1 and CDR2 (germline): LGHDT, YNNKEL (reference sequence). The CDR3 spells CASSQGPNYGYTF. The CDR3, as DNA: TGTGCCAGCAGCCAAGGGCCCAACTATGGCTACACCTTC.

This rearrangement joins TRBV5-1 to TRBJ2-7; 8 bases align to TRBD1. Germline loops: CDR1 SGHRS, CDR2 YFSETQ. J was trimmed by 9 bases and V by 0 bases; bases with no gene match: 11. The CDR3 is 15 amino acids. CDR3 sequence (DNA): TGCGCCAGCAGCTTGGGAGGGACAGGCATCGGTGTGCAGTACTTC. It is translated as CASSLGGTGIGVQYF.